These 9 T cell receptor beta chains were all obtained from the same sample, sequenced in a study of OX40 agonist ivuxolimab in advanced cancers. Clones were read by immunoSEQ multiplex PCR, and TCRdb kept only the in-frame ones, dropping some. Altogether about 140,000 clones are present, approximately 94% being singletons, with the ten largest covering roughly 1%. The sample consisted of CD4+ or CD8+ T cells sorted from blood, taken in a trial of the OX40 agonist ivuxolimab. The receptors derive from an adult with an advanced solid tumor such as melanoma, head and neck, liver or kidney cancer.

The genes are TRBV11-3 and TRBJ1-1; D is undetermined. Germline V gives CDR1 SGHNT, CDR2 YENEEA. V lost 4 bases and J 4 bases, leaving 10 bases between the germline ends. The CDR3 runs 13 residues. The chain's CDR3 is CASSSQATTEAFF. In nucleotides, the CDR3 is TGTGCCAGCAGCTCCCAAGCTACCACTGAAGCTTTCTTT.

With respect to this clone: Germline is not matched at one junction end, which may reflect a read error. The CDR3 reads CAGSVSTHVADTQYF. CDR3 DNA sequence: TGTGCCGGCAGCGTATCGACTCACGTAGCAGATACGCAGTATTTT. The chain combines TRBV9 with TRBJ2-3; unclear D gene. Germline CDR1 is SGDLS and CDR2 is YYNGEE. This CDR3 has 15 residues.

This sequence joins TRBV5-5 and TRBJ1-4, with unresolved D. The CDR3 sequence is 14 residues long. V lost 4 bases and J lost 6, with 13 bases in between. The germline CDR1 and CDR2 sequences are SGHKS and YYEKEE (reference sequence). The chain's CDR3 is CASSRDPRDEKLFF. CDR3 sequence (DNA): TGTGCCAGCAGCCGCGACCCAAGGGATGAAAAACTGTTTTTT.

The chain uses TRBV19 and TRBJ1-2; 7 positions agree with TRBD1. Germline V gene sequence: CDR1 LNHDA, CDR2 SQIVND (reference sequence). The CDR3 contains 14 residues. The junction had 3 bases not matched to a gene; V was cut back by 1 base and J by 4 bases. CDR3 in amino acids: CASSIGGQIYGYTF. CDR3 nucleotide sequence: TGTGCCAGTAGTATAGGGGGACAGATCTATGGCTACACCTTC.

This chain connects TRBV23-1 to TRBJ2-7; D is undetermined. TRBV23-1 is recorded as an ORF, its role being uncertain. The CDR3 length is 16 residues. V lost 8 bases to trimming and J lost 0 bases, with 20 bases between them. DNA of the CDR3: TGCGCCAGCGCTATACCCTCGGGCAGGAGCTCCTACGAGCAGTACTTC. Translated: CASAIPSGRSSYEQYF.

The CDR3 DNA sequence: TGTGCCAGCTCCCCCGCCAGGGGAGGTAGCAATCAGCCCCAGCATTTT. This codes for CASSPARGGSNQPQHF. The genes are TRBV18 and TRBJ1-5; possible D gene TRBD1, 6 bases. Germline values: CDR1 KGHSH, CDR2 LQKENI. The CDR3 runs to 16 residues. The V end lost 6 bases, the J end lost 0 bases, and 15 bases lay between the germline ends.

This rearrangement joins TRBV10-3 to TRBJ1-2; D is unclear. The CDR3 totals 13 residues. The ends were cut back, 3 bases at V and 7 bases at J, with 12 bases in the middle. Germline assignment: CDR1 ENHRY and CDR2 SYGVKD. CDR3 coding DNA: TGTGCCATCAGTGAAGGAGTCGAGGGTGGCTACACCTTC. It specifies CAISEGVEGGYTF.

CDR3 DNA: TGTGCCAGCAGTTTGGGAGGGACAGGGGTCGGCTACGAGCAGTACTTC. Its translation: CASSLGGTGVGYEQYF. The V call is TRBV6-6, the J call TRBJ2-7; TRBD1 agrees at 10 bases. The CDR3 sequence is 16 residues long. The V gene end was trimmed by 4 bases and the J gene end by 3 bases; junction bases not matched to a gene: 9. Per germline, CDR1 MNHNY and CDR2 SVGAGI (reference sequence).

J is TRBJ2-7 and V is TRBV6-5, with D perhaps matching TRBD2 (7 bases). The CDR3 contains 15 residues. CDR1 and CDR2 from the germline V gene are MNHEY and SVGAGI. Trimming took off 0 bases at V and 7 bases at J, with 16 bases between the two ends. Written as DNA, the CDR3 is TGTGCCAGCAGTTACTCGATGGGGGGGGCAAGTGAGCAGTACTTC. Translating it yields CASSYSMGGASEQYF.